This T cell receptor beta chain was sequenced in a study of cytomegalovirus exposure and HLA in healthy donors. Notes on the study in general: Overall, about 160 TCR beta chains were annotated as cytomegalovirus-associated. A classifier reportedly called cytomegalovirus status with high sensitivity and specificity. A few CMV-associated chains proved CMV antigen-specific in vitro.

From germline, CDR1 is SGDLS and CDR2 YYNGEE. There are 14 residues in the CDR3. Trimming removed 5 bases from V and 1 base from J, with 9 bases in between. Notes on this clone: Its antigen is undetermined.

Sequenced by immunoSEQ multiplex PCR; TCRdb stores in-frame clones only, minus some. Here the sample spans about 150,000 clones, 87% being singletons. The sequencing input was PBMCs. The chain combines TRBV9 with TRBJ2-2; weak D call: TRBD2 (6 bases). The clonotype originates from a man between 18 and 29 years old in good health and CMV-seropositive. For the CDR3, the DNA is TGTGCCAGCAGGGCGGGGCTGAACACCGGGGAGCTGTTTTTT. This codes for CASRAGLNTGELFF.